This passage covers 20 T cell receptor beta chains from one sample sequenced in a study of identical twins. TCRdb processed the 5' RACE reads anew with MiXCR; each CDR3 protein has one entry. The data show 450,000 to 650,000 distinct CDR3 sequences, roughly 9.5% seen once. These data also formed part of another study, on yellow fever vaccine responses in identical twins.

Material for sequencing was PBMCs. These receptors were obtained from a young woman in good health.

This clonotype was recorded many times. The chain couples TRBV7-2 to TRBJ1-1; 9 positions match TRBD1. Germline V gene sequence: CDR1 SGHTA, CDR2 FQGNSA. The CDR3 loop spans 14 amino acids. Trimming took 4 bases from V and 4 from J; bases not matched to a gene: 4. CDR3 sequence (DNA): TGTGCCAGCAGCTCGACAGGGGGGTCCACTGAAGCTTTCTTT. Amino acid sequence: CASSSTGGSTEAFF. The full variable domain, its missing parts supplied by reference TRBV7-2 and TRBJ1-1, is GAGVSQSPSNKVTEKGKDVELRCDPISGHTALYWYRQSLGQGLEFLIYFQGNSAPDKSGLPSDRFSAERTGGSVSTLTIQRTQQEDSAVYLCASSSTGGSTEAFFGQGTRLTVV.

The rearrangement uses TRBV6-5 and TRBJ2-2; no clear D. The CDR3 covers 14 residues. Germline V lookup: CDR1 MNHEY, CDR2 SVGAGI. V lost 2 bases and J 5 bases, leaving 9 bases between the germline ends. In DNA, the CDR3 is TGTGCCAGCAGTTACGCCGGGTTTACCGGGGAGCTGTTTTTT. Its translation is CASSYAGFTGELFF.

The chain couples TRBV20-1 to TRBJ1-5, with D possibly matching TRBD1 (6 bases). Germline CDR1 DFQATT, CDR2 SNEGSKA (reference sequence). Trimming took 3 bases from V and 3 from J, leaving 9 bases between them. The CDR3 extends over 13 amino acids. CDR3 coding DNA: TGCAGTGCTAGTCCGGGGGCCAATCAGCCCCAGCATTTT. Amino acids: CSASPGANQPQHF.

This clonotype was recorded at least ten times. J is TRBJ1-3 and V is TRBV12-3 or TRBV12-4, with TRBD1 matching over 7 bases. V was clipped by 6 bases and J by 4 bases; unmatched bases: 6. The CDR3 is 14 amino acids. The CDR3 is CASRPQGSGNTIYF. The CDR3 nucleotides read TGTGCCAGCAGGCCACAGGGGAGCGGAAACACCATATATTTT.

The J gene is TRBJ2-7, the V gene TRBV6-1; D possibly corresponds to TRBD2 (6 bases). The V end was cut by 1 base, the J end by 2 bases, with 18 bases between. This CDR3 has 17 residues. The germline gives CDR1 MNHNS, CDR2 SASEGT. The CDR3 DNA reads TGTGCCAGCAGTGAAGTTTTTGGCGGGGCCGTACCCTACGAGCAGTACTTC. The encoded protein is CASSEVFGGAVPYEQYF.

This clonotype was seen repeatedly, ten times or more. In DNA, the CDR3 is TGCGCCAGCAGCCCATCGACTAGCGGGAGGGCTGTCGCCGGGGAGCTGTTTTTT. Its translation is CASSPSTSGRAVAGELFF. This chain connects TRBV5-1 to TRBJ2-2; TRBD2 agrees at 14 bases. Trimming took 4 bases from V and 6 from J; bases not matched to a gene: 11. The CDR3 has 18 amino acids. Germline V gene data show CDR1 as SGHRS and CDR2 as YFSETQ.

This clonotype was counted at least ten times. This chain links TRBV12-3 or TRBV12-4 with TRBJ1-5, with D possibly being TRBD1 (6 bases). This CDR3 is 15 amino acids long. V lost 3 bases, J lost 4 bases, and 13 bases lay in between. The CDR3 loop is CASSFLGGGNQPQHF. CDR3 nucleotide sequence: TGTGCCAGCAGTTTTCTCGGGGGCGGGAATCAGCCCCAGCATTTT.

This clonotype showed up just a few times. The gene calls are TRBV5-1 and TRBJ1-1; no definite D call. Trimming pared 4 bases from V and 0 bases from J, leaving 10 bases between. The CDR3 has 14 residues. Germline CDR1 is SGHRS and CDR2 is YFSETQ. The DNA of the CDR3 is TGCGCCAGCAGCGGGTCGGGGATGAACACTGAAGCTTTCTTT. Translation: CASSGSGMNTEAFF.

This clonotype was recorded at least ten times. V is TRBV6-2 or TRBV6-3 and J is TRBJ2-7; possible D gene TRBD1, 5 bases. The V end lost 6 bases, the J end lost 5 bases, and 23 bases lay between the germline ends. Germline CDR1 MNHEY, CDR2 SVGEGT. The CDR3 spans 16 residues. The CDR3 DNA reads as TGTGCCAGCAGCCAGCCAGGGTTGGCATGGGTCAACGAGCAGTACTTC. Residues: CASSQPGLAWVNEQYF.

The sample holds many counts of this clonotype. The chain links TRBV10-3 to TRBJ1-1, with unresolved D. Trimming removed 0 bases at V and 4 bases at J, with 6 bases between. Germline assignment: CDR1 ENHRY and CDR2 SYGVKD. The CDR3 loop spans 13 amino acids. The DNA of the CDR3 is TGTGCCATCAGTGAGTCGGAGAGCACTGAAGCTTTCTTT. Translation: CAISESESTEAFF.

This clonotype has at least ten counts. The chain couples TRBV7-2 to TRBJ2-3; D remains ambiguous. V was shortened by 1 base and J by 0 bases, with 8 bases between the two germline ends. Germline V gene sequence: CDR1 SGHTA, CDR2 FQGNSA. The CDR3 covers 15 residues. In nucleotides, the CDR3 is TGTGCCAGCAGCTTAGATGGGTTAAGCACAGATACGCAGTATTTT. Translating it yields CASSLDGLSTDTQYF.

The chain combines TRBV5-1 with TRBJ2-7; 10 bases fit TRBD1. This CDR3 has 14 residues. With V trimmed by 4 bases and J by 2 bases, 3 bases remained unmatched. CDR1 is SGHRS and CDR2 is YFSETQ in the germline V gene. The CDR3 bases are TGCGCCAGCAGCGGGACAGGGGTGGCCTACGAGCAGTACTTC. The encoded protein is CASSGTGVAYEQYF.

The table lists this clonotype with a few counts. The V gene is TRBV18, the J gene TRBJ2-3, with D possibly TRBD2 on 5 matching bases. Germline V lookup: CDR1 KGHSH, CDR2 LQKENI. Trimming took off 0 bases at V and 1 base at J, with 5 bases between the two ends. This CDR3 has 14 amino acids. The CDR3 is CASSPPSGTDTQYF. The CDR3 bases are TGTGCCAGCTCACCACCTAGCGGCACAGATACGCAGTATTTT.

This clonotype was detected a few times. The chain recombines TRBV5-1 with TRBJ1-1; 7 positions agree with TRBD1. The V gene end was trimmed by 4 bases and the J gene end by 4 bases; junction bases not matched to a gene: 10. Germline CDR1 and CDR2: SGHRS and YFSETQ. The CDR3 loop spans 15 amino acids. CDR3 coding DNA: TGCGCCAGCAGCGCAATACAGGGGTCGGGCACTGAAGCTTTCTTT. It encodes CASSAIQGSGTEAFF. Full variable domain (missing parts from reference TRBV5-1 and TRBJ1-1): KAGVTQTPRYLIKTRGQQVTLSCSPISGHRSVSWYQQTPGQGLQFLFEYFSETQRNKGNFPGRFSGRQFSNSRSEMNVSTLELGDSALYLCASSAIQGSGTEAFFGQGTRLTVV.

The chain has TRBV5-1 and TRBJ2-5; maybe TRBD2 (7 bases). V was shortened by 0 bases and J by 5 bases, with 23 bases between the two germline ends. The germline V gene has CDR1 SGHRS and CDR2 YFSETQ. The CDR3 runs 18 residues. CDR3 nucleotides: TGCGCCAGCAGCTTGGCCTTGGACGGGGGGCCCCTCCCCGAGACCCAGTACTTC. It is translated as CASSLALDGGPLPETQYF. The whole variable domain, filled in from reference TRBV5-1 and TRBJ2-5, reads KAGVTQTPRYLIKTRGQQVTLSCSPISGHRSVSWYQQTPGQGLQFLFEYFSETQRNKGNFPGRFSGRQFSNSRSEMNVSTLELGDSALYLCASSLALDGGPLPETQYFGPGTRLLVL.

This clonotype was observed many times. The chain joins TRBV5-5 to TRBJ2-7; perhaps TRBD1 as D (5 bases). The CDR3 length is 17 residues. The germline CDR1 and CDR2 sequences are SGHKS and YYEKEE (reference sequence). V shed 0 bases and J shed 0 bases, with 16 bases lying between them. DNA of the CDR3: TGTGCCAGCAGCTTGGAACAGGTTACCATCCTCTCCTACGAGCAGTACTTC. It codes for CASSLEQVTILSYEQYF.

The sample holds a few counts of this clonotype. The rearrangement links TRBV7-2 to TRBJ2-7; D might be TRBD2 (6 bases). This CDR3 spans 15 amino acids. The germline V gene has CDR1 SGHTA and CDR2 FQGNSA. V dropped 5 bases and J dropped 7 bases, with 21 bases sitting between them. The CDR3 sequence is CASSLEFAGKGEQYF. The DNA of the CDR3 is TGTGCCAGCAGCCTAGAGTTCGCGGGGAAAGGGGAGCAGTACTTC.

This clonotype has a count of ten or more. The chain links TRBV20-1 to TRBJ2-7; unclear D gene. V lost 0 bases to trimming and J lost 0 bases, with 12 bases between them. Germline V gene data show CDR1 as DFQATT and CDR2 as SNEGSKA (reference sequence). The CDR3 has 15 amino acids. The CDR3, as DNA: TGCAGTGCTAGAGATCGGAGTCAGAGCTCCTACGAGCAGTACTTC. Its protein is CSARDRSQSSYEQYF.

At least ten counts were recorded for this clonotype. The genes are TRBV7-9 and TRBJ1-5; a weak D match, TRBD1 (6 bases). CDR1 is SEHNR and CDR2 is FQNEAQ in the germline V gene (reference sequence). The CDR3 runs to 14 residues. Trimming shortened V by 3 bases and J by 6 bases, and 12 bases separated the two germline ends. The CDR3 loop reads CASSFSRGGQPQHF. Written as DNA, the CDR3 is TGTGCCAGCAGCTTCTCCAGGGGAGGTCAGCCCCAGCATTTT.

This clonotype showed up many times. The V gene is TRBV29-1, the J gene TRBJ1-3; D gene ambiguous. Trimming took 6 bases from V and 0 from J, leaving 15 bases between them. The CDR3 contains 15 residues. Germline CDR1 is SQVTM and CDR2 is ANQGSEA. Written as DNA, the CDR3 is TGCAGCGTCGCTGGGTCAGCGAACTCTGGAAACACCATATATTTT. Protein product: CSVAGSANSGNTIYF.